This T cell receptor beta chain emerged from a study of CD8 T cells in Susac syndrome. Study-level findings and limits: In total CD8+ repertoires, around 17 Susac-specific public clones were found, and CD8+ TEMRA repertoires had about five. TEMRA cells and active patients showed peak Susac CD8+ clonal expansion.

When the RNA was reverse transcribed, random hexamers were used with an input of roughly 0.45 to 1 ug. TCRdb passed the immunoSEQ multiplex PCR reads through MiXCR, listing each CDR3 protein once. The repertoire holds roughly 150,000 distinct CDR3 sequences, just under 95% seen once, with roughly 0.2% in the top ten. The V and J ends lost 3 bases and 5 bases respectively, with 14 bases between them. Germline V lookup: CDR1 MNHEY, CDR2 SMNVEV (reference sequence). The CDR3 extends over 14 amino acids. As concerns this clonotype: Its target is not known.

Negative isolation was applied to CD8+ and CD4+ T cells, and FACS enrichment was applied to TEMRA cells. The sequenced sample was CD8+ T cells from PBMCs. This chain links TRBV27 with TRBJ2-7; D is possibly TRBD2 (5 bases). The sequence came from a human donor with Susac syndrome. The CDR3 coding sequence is TGTGCCAGCAGTTTCTCGGACTCCGCTCACGAGCAGTACTTC. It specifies CASSFSDSAHEQYF.